This T cell receptor (beta chain) comes out of a study of naive and memory T cell subsets. A remark on this clonotype: The antigen remains undetermined.

After the first PCR, alpha and beta chain libraries were processed separately. CMV status came from CD4+ IFNgamma after overnight CMV lysate stimulation. Notes on the study in general: Over 90% of naive TCR sequences appeared only once, unlike memory subsets.

CDR3 length: 14 amino acids. Germline values: CDR1 ENHRY, CDR2 SYGVKD. Trimming removed 2 bases from V and 5 bases from J, with 12 bases in between. Both TRBC1 and TRBC2 were covered by a beta constant-region primer of two equimolar oligonucleotides. An oligonucleotide with the SP2 primer and a 12-nucleotide UMI was ligated to the cDNA 3' end. TCRdb ran MiXCR on the UMI-ligation and nested PCR reads and lists one entry per CDR3 protein. The data show 130,000 to 150,000 distinct CDR3 sequences, about 17% seen once. The rearrangement links TRBV10-3 to TRBJ2-5; TRBD1 is a possible D gene (7 bases). This clonotype originated in a human donor in good health. The sequenced sample was naive CD4+ T cells from blood. The DNA of the CDR3 is TGTGCCATCAGTGAGGGAGGGGGCCTGGAGACCCAGTACTTC. Its translation: CAISEGGGLETQYF.